The entry below describes one TCR beta chain. This entry is derived from a study of control samples from healthy donors and cancer patients. Using immunoSEQ multiplex PCR, the repertoire was profiled, and TCRdb retains in-frame clones only, with some absent. The table lists over 100,000 clones, about 91% of them singletons. V was clipped by 7 bases and J by 7 bases; unmatched bases: 2. CDR1 is SGHNT, CDR2 YYREEE, per germline (reference sequence). This CDR3 is 12 amino acids long. The chain is built from TRBV5-4 and TRBJ1-6, with 7 bases matching TRBD1. Input material: blood. The receptor was derived from a man aged 40-49 years in good health. The CDR3 sequence: CASGGQNSPLHF. The CDR3 DNA follows: TGTGCCAGCGGGGGACAGAATTCACCCCTCCACTTT.